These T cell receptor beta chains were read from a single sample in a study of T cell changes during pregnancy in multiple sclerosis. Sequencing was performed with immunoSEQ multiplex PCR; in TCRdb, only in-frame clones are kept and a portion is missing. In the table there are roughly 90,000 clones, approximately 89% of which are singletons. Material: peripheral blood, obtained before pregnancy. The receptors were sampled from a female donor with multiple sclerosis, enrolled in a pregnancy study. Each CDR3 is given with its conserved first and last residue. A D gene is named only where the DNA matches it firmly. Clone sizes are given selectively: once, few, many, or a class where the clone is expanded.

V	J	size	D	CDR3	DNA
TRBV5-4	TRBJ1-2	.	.	CASSLAGGPWSGYTF	TGTGCCAGCAGCTTGGCAGGAGGCCCCTGGAGTGGCTACACCTTC
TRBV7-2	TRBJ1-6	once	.	CASSQRGAGGSPLHF	TGTGCCAGCAGCCAACGGGGGGCCGGCGGCTCACCCCTCCACTTT
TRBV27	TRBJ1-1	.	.	CASSLSLDSQNTEAFF	TGTGCCAGCAGTTTATCACTGGACAGTCAGAACACTGAAGCTTTCTTT
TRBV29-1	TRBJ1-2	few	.	CSVVSGVDGYTF	TGCAGCGTTGTGTCAGGGGTGGATGGCTACACCTTC
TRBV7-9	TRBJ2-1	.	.	CASSPSFEAAYNEQFF	TGTGCCAGCAGCCCATCGTTTGAGGCGGCCTACAATGAGCAGTTCTTC
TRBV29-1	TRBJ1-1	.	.	CSVQSRGRTEAFF	TGCAGCGTTCAGTCGCGAGGAAGAACTGAAGCTTTCTTT
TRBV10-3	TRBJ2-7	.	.	CAISGGTPYEQYF	TGTGCCATCAGTGGCGGGACGCCCTACGAGCAGTACTTC
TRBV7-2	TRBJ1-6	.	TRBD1	CASSLARTGIAPLHF	TGTGCCAGCAGCTTAGCAAGGACAGGGATTGCACCCCTCCACTTT
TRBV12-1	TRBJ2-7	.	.	CASSFAGQGDEQYF	TGTGCCAGCAGCTTTGCCGGACAGGGGGACGAGCAGTACTTC
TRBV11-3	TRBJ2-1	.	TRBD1	CASSQGQQNNEQFF	TGTGCCAGCAGCCAGGGACAGCAGAACAATGAGCAGTTCTTC
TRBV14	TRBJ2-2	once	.	CASSQELVSGELFF	TGTGCCAGCAGCCAAGAATTAGTGAGCGGGGAGCTGTTTTTT
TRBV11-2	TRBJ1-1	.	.	CASSFRGGNTEAFF	TGTGCCAGCAGCTTTAGGGGAGGGAACACTGAAGCTTTCTTT
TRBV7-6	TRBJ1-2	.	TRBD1	CASSSRDRGHYGYTF	TGTGCCAGCAGCTCCCGGGACAGGGGACACTATGGCTACACCTTC
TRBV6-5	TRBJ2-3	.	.	CASSYYRSFSTDTQYF	TGTGCCAGCAGTTACTACAGGTCTTTTAGCACAGATACGCAGTATTTT
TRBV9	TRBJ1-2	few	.	CASSGYREGYTF	TGTGCCAGCAGCGGATACAGGGAAGGCTACACCTTC
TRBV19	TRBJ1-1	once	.	CASSISGVTEAFF	TGTGCCAGTAGTATATCGGGGGTCACTGAAGCTTTCTTT
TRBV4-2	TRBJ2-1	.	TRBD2	CASSQASGEYNEQFF	TGTGCCAGCAGCCAAGCTAGCGGGGAATACAATGAGCAGTTCTTC